A selection of T cell receptor beta chains follows, all from one sample in a study of glioma-infiltrating T cells. TCRdb re-called the multiplex PCR reads through MiXCR, storing one row per CDR3 protein. This sample has 160,000 or so distinct CDR3 sequences; 43% occur once, and the top ten carry 4% to 6.5%. The sample was glioma tissue, nonneoplastic brain tissue, or PBMCs (not recorded which). Receptor source: a human donor with low-grade glioma or glioblastoma, undergoing nonglioma brain surgery, or in good health (not recorded which). CDR3s include the opening cysteine and the closing phenylalanine or tryptophan. D genes are given only for firm matches. Size is stated for part of the rows, as once, few or many counts, or as a class when the clone is expanded.

clone_size,d_call,j_call,v_call,cdr3_nt,cdr3_aa
-,TRBD1,TRBJ2-7,TRBV5-1,TGCGCCAGCAGCCCGACAGGGGGTCCAGGTGAGCAGTACTTC,CASSPTGGPGEQYF
many,TRBD2,TRBJ2-7,TRBV20-1,TGCAGTGCAGGGACTAGCGAGAAACTTTACGAGCAGTACTTC,CSAGTSEKLYEQYF
-,TRBD1,TRBJ2-1,TRBV6-2/TRBV6-3,TGTGCCAGCAGCACGGGACAGGCTTCCTACAATGAGCAGTTCTTC,CASSTGQASYNEQFF
-,TRBD1,TRBJ1-5,TRBV29-1,TGCAGCGTTGGGGGACAGACTTCGGATCAGCCCCAGCATTTT,CSVGGQTSDQPQHF
-,-,TRBJ1-3,TRBV20-1,-,CSARVRARDRNTKYF
many,-,TRBJ1-1,TRBV20-1,TGCAGTGCTGAAATACAGGTGGACACTGAAGCTTTCTTT,CSAEIQVDTEAFF
-,TRBD2,TRBJ2-3,TRBV7-9,TGTGCCAGCAGTTCGCAGGGACTAGCGGGATCAGATACGCTGTATTTT,CASSSQGLAGSDTLYF
-,-,TRBJ2-7,TRBV12-3/TRBV12-4,TGTGCCAGCAGTCCCGGGATACAACCCTACGAGCAGTACTTC,CASSPGIQPYEQYF
few,TRBD1,TRBJ2-7,TRBV29-1,TGCAGCGTTGAAACGGTCGAGACAGGGCGCGAGCAGTACTTC,CSVETVETGREQYF
many,-,TRBJ2-6,TRBV7-9,TGTGCCAGCAGCCCAGGACAGAGCGGGTCCAGGGCCAACGTCCTGACTTTC,CASSPGQSGSRANVLTF
many,-,TRBJ1-4,TRBV28,TGTGCCAGCAGTTTAAATACAGGGACGGTTGGAAAACTGTTTTTT,CASSLNTGTVGKLFF
many,-,TRBJ2-1,TRBV30,TGTGCCTGGGGACGTTGGCAGGATGAGCAGTTCTTC,CAWGRWQDEQFF
few,-,TRBJ2-1,TRBV5-1,TGCGCCAGCAGCTTGGCGCCAGACCGCTCCTACAATGAGCAGTTCTTC,CASSLAPDRSYNEQFF
-,TRBD1,TRBJ1-2,TRBV7-9,TGTGCCAGCAGCTTCACAGGGGGCGCAGATGGCTACATCTTC,CASSFTGGADGYIF
-,TRBD2,TRBJ2-3,TRBV2,TGTGCCAGCAGTGAAGATAGGAATAGCGGGACAGATACGCAGTATTTT,CASSEDRNSGTDTQYF
many,-,TRBJ2-7,TRBV10-3,TGTGCCATCAGTGATAAGTCCTACGAGCAGTACTTC,CAISDKSYEQYF
once,-,TRBJ2-1,TRBV20-1,TGCAGTGCTAGTCGGCAGGGCTCTTCCTATGAGCAGTTCTTC,CSASRQGSSYEQFF
many,TRBD2,TRBJ2-7,TRBV20-1,TGCAGTGCCGAACCACATCCAAGCGGGAACGACGAGCAGTACTTC,CSAEPHPSGNDEQYF
many,-,TRBJ2-1,TRBV18,TGTGCCAGCTCACCCGTTGACTACTCGTACAATGAGCAGTTCTTC,CASSPVDYSYNEQFF
once,TRBD2,TRBJ2-2,TRBV7-2,TGTGCCAGCAGCCCCGAGCCCAGAGCGGGAGGCCTCCGTGACACCGGGGAGCTGTTTTTT,CASSPEPRAGGLRDTGELFF
many,TRBD1,TRBJ1-2,TRBV28,TGTGCCAGCAGTTTATTTTCGGGGGACAGGGAGGAGGACTACACCTTC,CASSLFSGDREEDYTF
-,-,TRBJ2-3,TRBV28,TGTGCCAGCAGTTTACAGGTCTTAGATACGCAGTATTTT,CASSLQVLDTQYF
many,-,TRBJ1-2,TRBV20-1,TGCAGTGCTGGAGGCCTTGCTGGCTACACCTTC,CSAGGLAGYTF
-,-,TRBJ1-5,TRBV3-1,TGTGCCAGCAGCGGTCAGGGATTGGGTCAGCCCCAGCATTTT,CASSGQGLGQPQHF
-,-,TRBJ2-3,TRBV7-9,TGTGCCAGCAGCTTACCCAACTTCGGCACAGATACGCAGTATTTT,CASSLPNFGTDTQYF
-,-,TRBJ2-1,TRBV24-1,TGTGACACCAGTGATTTATATTCGGTAGCCAATGAGCAGTTCTTC,CDTSDLYSVANEQFF
-,-,TRBJ2-5,TRBV6-1,TGTGCCACCAGCGGTAGTCTGGGGGGCGCCGAGGGAGCACAAGAGACCCAGTACTTC,CATSGSLGGAEGAQETQYF
once,TRBD2,TRBJ2-1,TRBV20-1,TGCAGTGCTAGACCAGGGACTAGCGGTACCTTAAATGAGGAGTTCTTC,CSARPGTSGTLNEEFF
-,-,TRBJ1-2,TRBV7-2,TGTGCCAGCACCCTTAACGGGTTAAAATATGGCTACACCTTC,CASTLNGLKYGYTF
once,-,TRBJ1-1,TRBV18,TGTGCCGGCTCACCTAGGACAAGGAAGAACACTGAAGCTTTCTTT,CAGSPRTRKNTEAFF
-,TRBD2,TRBJ2-7,TRBV6-2/TRBV6-3,TGTGCCAGCAGTAGCGGGAGAATAGGCGAGCAGTACTTC,CASSSGRIGEQYF
many,-,TRBJ2-3,TRBV20-1,TGCAGTGCTCTACTAGGGACCACAGATACGCAGTATTTT,CSALLGTTDTQYF
many,-,TRBJ2-7,TRBV20-1,TGCAGTGCTAGCTCTTTTAAGAGAGTTTCCTACGAGCAGTACTTC,CSASSFKRVSYEQYF
-,-,TRBJ2-3,TRBV28,TGTGCCAGCAGTTTGAGTATCCCCGGGAACACAGATACACAGTGTTTT,CASSLSIPGNTDTQCF
-,-,TRBJ2-3,TRBV5-4,TGTGCCAGCAGCTTGGCTGGCAGCGACACAGATACGCAGTATTTT,CASSLAGSDTDTQYF
few,TRBD2,TRBJ2-7,TRBV2,TGTGCCAGCAGCAGGGGACTAGAGTACGAGCAGTACTTC,CASSRGLEYEQYF
-,-,TRBJ1-5,TRBV2,TGTGCCAGCAGATCGACACGACTCCCTAGCTATAGCAATCAGCCCCAGCATTTT,CASRSTRLPSYSNQPQHF
few,-,TRBJ1-3,TRBV28,TGTGCCAGCAGTCTCCCCCAAACAGGGGGAAACACCATATATTTT,CASSLPQTGGNTIYF
many,TRBD2,TRBJ2-7,TRBV20-1,TGCAGTGCGACGAGACTAGCGAGTTCCTACGAGCAGTACTTC,CSATRLASSYEQYF
few,-,TRBJ2-3,TRBV12-3/TRBV12-4,TGTGCCAGCAGTTTACAGGCAGATACGCAGTATTTT,CASSLQADTQYF
-,TRBD2,TRBJ2-1,TRBV12-3/TRBV12-4,TGTGCCAGCAGTTTGTGGGCGGGAGGACAAGAGCAGTTCTTC,CASSLWAGGQEQFF
many,TRBD1,TRBJ2-7,TRBV10-2,TGCGCCAGCAGTGGGGGACAGGGAGTCCACGAGCAGTACTTC,CASSGGQGVHEQYF
few,TRBD2,TRBJ2-3,TRBV24-1,TGTGCCACCAGTGAGACTAGCGGGAGGGCCACGCAGTATTTT,CATSETSGRATQYF
-,-,TRBJ2-1,TRBV5-1,TGCGCCAGCAGCGCGGGGACGTCCTACAATGAGCAGTTCTTC,CASSAGTSYNEQFF
few,-,TRBJ1-1,TRBV9,TGTGCCAGCAGCGTAGGACAGGTGGGCACTGAAGCTTTCTTT,CASSVGQVGTEAFF
many,TRBD1,TRBJ1-6,TRBV27,TGTGCCAGCAGTATACTAGGGGGGACAGGGCCGGATAATTCACCCCTCCACTTT,CASSILGGTGPDNSPLHF
many,TRBD1,TRBJ1-1,TRBV6-1,TGTGCCAGCAGTGAACAGGGGGCCCTTGTAGAAGCTTTCTTT,CASSEQGALVEAFF
medium-sized,-,TRBJ1-1,TRBV27,TGTGCCAGCAGTTTATCGTTGAACACTGAAGCTTTCTTT,CASSLSLNTEAFF
many,-,TRBJ2-1,TRBV6-1,TGTGCCAGCACTCCAGGGCATGAGCAGTTCTTC,CASTPGHEQFF
-,-,TRBJ2-2,TRBV11-1,TGTGCCAGCACCCCAGACGGTGTGAACACCGGCGAGCTGTTTTTT,CASTPDGVNTGELFF
-,-,TRBJ2-4,TRBV3-1,TGTGCCAGCAGCCAAGTGTATAGAAAAAGGGGCGAAAACATTCAGTACTTC,CASSQVYRKRGENIQYF